This TCR beta chain is drawn from a study of OX40 agonist ivuxolimab in advanced cancers. Study-wide background: Patients received ivuxolimab, an agonistic anti-OX40 (CD134) antibody. Hepatocellular carcinoma, melanoma, renal cell or head and neck cancer affected the dose-escalation patients.

Sequencing used immunoSEQ multiplex PCR; TCRdb keeps in-frame clones, though not all of them. The profile shows roughly 130,000 clones, 93% of them singletons. The germline V gene encodes CDR1 LNHDA and CDR2 SQIVND (reference sequence). The V end lost 2 bases, the J end lost 2 bases, and 14 bases lay between the germline ends. This CDR3 spans 16 amino acids. The receptor's source is an adult with an advanced solid tumor such as melanoma, head and neck, liver or kidney cancer. The rearrangement joins TRBV19 to TRBJ2-3; a possible D gene is TRBD1 (5 bases). Sequences were derived from CD4+ or CD8+ T cells sorted from blood, sampled in a trial of the OX40 agonist ivuxolimab. The CDR3 DNA reads as TGTGCCAGTAGTATATTGGGCGACAGTGACACAGATACGCAGTATTTT. The encoded protein is CASSILGDSDTDTQYF.